The sequence of this TCR beta chain was determined in a study of control samples from healthy donors and cancer patients. Trimming shortened V by 4 bases and J by 7 bases, and 11 bases separated the two germline ends. Germline V gene data show CDR1 as MNHEY and CDR2 as SMNVEV (reference sequence). CDR3 length: 13 residues. The table came from immunoSEQ multiplex PCR; TCRdb's copy has only in-frame clones and leaves some out. The data contain about 100,000 clones, roughly 87% of them singletons. The sequence was obtained from a woman between 45 and 60 years old in good health. Material: blood. The chain uses TRBV27 and TRBJ1-5; unclear D gene. CDR3 nucleotide sequence: TGTGCCAGCAGTTCAATCTCTGGACAGCCCCAGCATTTT. Protein product: CASSSISGQPQHF.